This record covers a single T cell receptor (beta chain). CDR1 SGHAT and CDR2 FQNNGV come from the germline V gene. The ends were cut back, 1 base at V and 10 bases at J, with 17 bases in the middle. The CDR3 runs 16 residues. The data were obtained in a study of blood T cell repertoires in COVID-19. Study information: The United States, Italy and Spain were the sources of the acute and convalescent COVID-19 samples. Sources were T cells, B-cell-depleted T cells, or PBMCs; the material itself was cDNA or gDNA.

Per the study methods: Quantification of nucleated cells was approximated via reference gene primer amplification. Generated by immunoSEQ multiplex PCR, the TCRdb table keeps only in-frame clones and is missing some. V and J calls and clone size come straight from that table; D and trimming were deduced from the DNA. Of approximately 100,000 clones detected, about 80% appear once; the ten largest clones hold 24%. This chain uses TRBV11-2 with TRBJ1-6; D is unclear. Specimen: peripheral blood. The source of this sequence is an older man with acute or convalescent COVID-19. In DNA, the CDR3 is TGTGCCAGCAGCTTAGTAGGCGGACCGCCGGGGTCACCCCTCCACTTT. Residues: CASSLVGGPPGSPLHF. The whole variable domain, remainder taken from reference TRBV11-2 and TRBJ1-6, is EAGVAQSPRYKIIEKRQSVAFWCNPISGHATLYWYQQILGQGPKLLIQFQNNGVVDDSQLPKDRFSAERLKGVDSTLKIQPAKLEDSAVYLCASSLVGGPPGSPLHFGNGTRLTVT.